Listed here are 21 T cell receptor beta chains from one sample, sequenced in a study of Ad26.COV2.S vaccination and SARS-CoV-2 variants. Repertoires were generated with immunoSEQ multiplex PCR, while TCRdb's copy carries only in-frame clones and drops some. Of 250,000 or so clones listed, around 85% were seen once; the top ten hold about 2.7%. Treatment denoted: 15 to 20 received Ad26.COV2.S at low or high dose, single or two shots; 5 received placebo; per-sample allocation not given. Day 63 following the first vaccine or placebo injection was when the samples were taken. Source: peripheral blood, taken in a trial of Ad26.COV2.S vaccine versus placebo. These receptors were taken from a person between 18 and 60 years old who received the Ad26.COV2.S COVID-19 vaccine or a placebo.

The chain carries TRBV4-2 and TRBJ2-7, with D unresolved. Germline CDR1 and CDR2: LGHNA and YNFKEQ. The CDR3 sequence is 16 residues long. The V end lost 7 bases, the J end lost 2 bases, and 21 bases lay between the germline ends. This chain's CDR3 is CASTCNDKLSPYEQYV. The CDR3 DNA is TGTGCCAGCACCTGCAATGACAAGCTGAGCCCCTACGAGCAGTACGTC.

The rearrangement uses TRBV4-1 and TRBJ1-1; no reliable D call. The ends were cut back, 4 bases at V and 3 bases at J, with 15 bases in the middle. From germline, CDR1 is MGHRA and CDR2 YSYEKL. The CDR3 is made up of 15 amino acids. The chain's CDR3 is CASSPKPTRDTEAFF. CDR3 nucleotide sequence: TGCGCCAGCAGCCCAAAGCCCACGAGGGACACTGAAGCTTTCTTT.

DNA for the CDR3: TGTGCTAGCAGCAGGAATACAGGGATTAATTCACCCCTCCACTTT. Translated: CASSRNTGINSPLHF. This sequence joins TRBV21-1 and TRBJ1-6; TRBD1, the table's D call, lacks a check against the DNA. TRBV21-1 is a pseudogene segment. The CDR3 covers 15 residues.

This chain links TRBV5-5 with TRBJ1-6, with 7 bases identical to TRBD1. CDR1 is SGHKS, CDR2 YYEKEE, per germline (reference sequence). Germline trimming cut 1 base from V and 0 bases from J; bases unmatched to any gene: 4. The CDR3 is made up of 17 amino acids. CDR3 loop: CASSLPPGGSYNSPLHF. The DNA of the CDR3 is TGTGCCAGCAGCTTGCCCCCAGGGGGCTCCTATAATTCACCCCTCCACTTT.

The CDR3 bases are TGTGCCAGCAGCTTAGGGACAGGATATTTCTACGAGCAGTACTTC. Translating it yields CASSLGTGYFYEQYF. V and J are TRBV7-2 and TRBJ2-7, with 7 bases matching TRBD1. Trimming took 1 base from V and 3 from J; bases not matched to a gene: 6. CDR3 length equals 15 residues. Germline loops: CDR1 SGHTA, CDR2 FQGNSA. The full variable domain, completed using reference TRBV7-2 and TRBJ2-7, is GAGVSQSPSNKVTEKGKDVELRCDPISGHTALYWYRQSLGQGLEFLIYFQGNSAPDKSGLPSDRFSAERTGGSVSTLTIQRTQQEDSAVYLCASSLGTGYFYEQYFGPGTRLTVT.

The CDR3 sequence: CASSYSLAQPQHF. The CDR3 DNA reads as TGTGCCAGCAGTTACTCTCTGGCCCAGCCCCAGCATTTT. The chain employs TRBV6-6 and TRBJ1-5; no reliable D call. The CDR3 runs to 13 residues. V was shortened by 0 bases and J by 7 bases, with 7 bases between the two germline ends. Germline lookup yields CDR1 MNHNY and CDR2 SVGAGI (reference sequence).

This clone was counted a few times. The chain recombines TRBV4-1 with TRBJ1-3; D gene unclear. Looked up from germline, CDR1 is MGHRA and CDR2 is YSYEKL. Between the trimmed V and J ends, which lost 2 bases and 2 bases, there was a span of 13 bases. The CDR3 is 16 amino acids. The DNA of the CDR3 is TGCGCCAGCAGCCAACCTCAGAGAGACCCTGGAAACACCATATATTTT. Its protein is CASSQPQRDPGNTIYF.

The count of this clone is one. This sequence joins TRBV30 and TRBJ1-1; the D is unclear. V lost 1 base and J 1 base, leaving 7 bases between the germline ends. Germline CDR1 is GTSNPN and CDR2 is SVGIG (reference sequence). The CDR3 consists of 13 residues. The CDR3 DNA reads as TGTGCCTGGAGTGAAGACCCGAACACTGAAGCTTTCTTT. It yields the protein CAWSEDPNTEAFF. The full variable domain, in which reference TRBV30 and TRBJ1-1 provide the parts outside the CDR3, is SQTIHQWPATLVQPVGSPLSLECTVEGTSNPNLYWYRQAAGRGLQLLFYSVGIGQISSEVPQNLSASRPQDRQFILSSKKLLLSDSGFYLCAWSEDPNTEAFFGQGTRLTVV.

The chain couples TRBV14 to TRBJ2-1; D is possibly TRBD2 (6 bases). The ends were cut back, 4 bases at V and 4 bases at J, with 11 bases in the middle. The CDR3 covers 14 residues. From germline, CDR1 is SGHDN and CDR2 FVKESK. The CDR3 DNA follows: TGTGCCAGCAGCCTAGTAGCGGAGTACAATGAGCAGTTCTTC. Encoded protein: CASSLVAEYNEQFF.

J is TRBJ2-1 and V is TRBV9; possibly TRBD2 for D (5 bases). Trimming removed 4 bases at V and 0 bases at J, with 11 bases between. From germline, CDR1 is SGDLS and CDR2 YYNGEE. This CDR3 contains 15 residues. The CDR3 loop reads CASSSERSSYNEQFF. CDR3 coding DNA: TGTGCCAGCAGCTCAGAGCGGAGCTCCTACAATGAGCAGTTCTTC.

The gene calls are TRBV5-1 and TRBJ2-2; D not resolved. CDR1 is SGHRS, CDR2 YFSETQ, per germline. The CDR3 sequence is 11 residues long. V dropped 2 bases and J dropped 9 bases, with 5 bases sitting between them. The CDR3 nucleotides read TGCGCCAGCAGCTTAGCGCGGGAGCTGTTTTTT. Translation gives CASSLARELFF.

The chain has TRBV7-8 and TRBJ1-2, with TRBD1 matching 7 bases. This CDR3 is 13 amino acids long. The V gene's germline CDR1 is SGHVS and CDR2 FQNEAQ. Losses at the gene ends were 3 bases for V and 8 bases for J; bases not matched to a gene: 6. In DNA form, the CDR3 reads TGTGCCAGCAGCTTTGACAGGGTTGGCGGCTACACCTTC. This translates into CASSFDRVGGYTF.

V gene TRBV19 combines with J gene TRBJ2-1; D gene uncertain. V was trimmed by 7 bases and J by 4 bases, leaving 14 bases between them. The germline CDR1 and CDR2 sequences are LNHDA and SQIVND (reference sequence). The CDR3 spans 14 residues. The CDR3 sequence is CASIETGRYNEQFF. The CDR3 nucleotides are TGTGCCAGTATCGAGACCGGGCGATACAATGAGCAGTTCTTC.

This chain connects TRBV4-1 to TRBJ2-3; D gene uncertain. The CDR3 is 14 residues long. Germline loops: CDR1 MGHRA, CDR2 YSYEKL. Trimming stripped 1 base from V and 2 bases from J, with 7 bases between. CDR3 nucleotide sequence: TGCGCCAGCAGCCAAGTCTTCCCCACAGATACGCAGTATTTT. Translated: CASSQVFPTDTQYF.

This sequence joins TRBV6-2 or TRBV6-3 and TRBJ2-6, with TRBD1 matching over 8 bases. This CDR3 region has 18 residues. V gave up 5 bases and J gave up 3 bases; unmatched junction bases: 12. Germline V gives CDR1 MNHEY, CDR2 SVGEGT. Here the CDR3 DNA reads TGTGCCAGCAGTACCACCGGGACAGGCGATATTGGGGCCAACGTCCTGACTTTC. This encodes CASSTTGTGDIGANVLTF.

V usage is TRBV10-3 and J usage is TRBJ2-3; no clear D. Per the germline V gene, CDR1 is ENHRY and CDR2 is SYGVKD. V lost 8 bases and J 2 bases, leaving 14 bases between the germline ends. The CDR3 contains 14 residues. The CDR3 region is CAIRLALITDTQYF. The CDR3 DNA sequence: TGTGCCATCCGGCTGGCGCTGATCACAGATACGCAGTATTTT.

The rearrangement links TRBV6-2 or TRBV6-3 to TRBJ2-1; a possible D gene is TRBD2 (6 bases). CDR1 and CDR2 from the germline V gene are MNHEY and SVGEGT. V was shortened by 5 bases and J by 7 bases, with 18 bases between the two germline ends. This CDR3 contains 15 residues. The CDR3 nucleotides are TGTGCCAGCAGTAGACACGGGGGAGGATGGAATGAGCAGTTCTTC. Residues: CASSRHGGGWNEQFF.

This clone was seen only a few times. The CDR3 region is CASSLVLGADTQYF. Written as DNA, the CDR3 is TGTGCCAGCAGCTTAGTGTTAGGGGCAGATACGCAGTATTTT. The V call is TRBV7-3, the J call TRBJ2-3, with a possible D match to TRBD1 (5 bases). V was pared by 2 bases and J by 4 bases, with 10 bases between. This CDR3 is built from 14 residues. The germline V gene encodes CDR1 SGHTA and CDR2 FQGTGA.

V and J are TRBV30 and TRBJ2-3, with 9 bases matching TRBD2. Germline loops: CDR1 GTSNPN, CDR2 SVGIG (reference sequence). Losses at the gene ends were 5 bases for V and 5 bases for J; bases not matched to a gene: 8. The CDR3 is made up of 14 amino acids. CDR3 region: CAWSLAGAVDTQYF. CDR3 bases: TGTGCCTGGTCTTTAGCGGGGGCAGTAGATACGCAGTATTTT.

The chain recombines TRBV27 with TRBJ2-3; the D gene is possibly TRBD1 (5 bases). The CDR3 loop spans 16 amino acids. The germline CDR1 and CDR2 sequences are MNHEY and SMNVEV (reference sequence). V lost 1 base and J lost 1, with 12 bases in between. CDR3 in DNA: TGTGCCAGCAGTTTATGGTACCAGGGTGGCACAGATACGCAGTATTTT. It is translated as CASSLWYQGGTDTQYF.

This chain uses TRBV6-2 or TRBV6-3 with TRBJ1-2; no clear D. The CDR3 covers 12 residues. Between the trimmed V and J ends, which lost 4 bases and 3 bases, there was a span of 6 bases. CDR1 MNHEY and CDR2 SVGEGT come from the germline V gene. CDR3 protein: CASSWGDYGYTF. CDR3 DNA sequence: TGTGCCAGCAGTTGGGGTGACTATGGCTACACCTTC.